This TCR beta chain was identified in a study of T-cell reconstitution after alpha-beta-depleted transplantation in children. CDR1 and CDR2 (germline): MNHEY, SVGEGT. V lost 2 bases and J 3 bases, leaving 17 bases between the germline ends. CDR3 size: 17 residues. Study-wide findings and caveats: Surviving thymic progenitors and recipient T cells were the source of high TCRbeta diversity at day 60 in some patients. Where alpha-beta T cells came from about two months after transplant was reportedly several hundred expanded graft clones. One year after transplant, T-cell counts and diversity came mostly from newly produced T cells.

Preparing the TCRbeta library involved the use of unique molecular identifiers. Using its own MiXCR run on the PCR reads, TCRdb lists one record per CDR3 protein. This table holds 400,000 to 450,000 distinct CDR3 sequences, over 40% found once. This clonotype was seen many times. Its specificity is not known. The sequenced sample was PBMCs, obtained before TCRalphabeta/CD19-depleted stem cell transplant. The chain links TRBV6-2 or TRBV6-3 to TRBJ2-1, with a weak D call TRBD2 (5 bases). The TCR comes from a girl aged 2 to 9 with aplastic anemia, due to receive a stem cell transplant. As DNA, the CDR3 is TGTGCCAGCAGTTACGGAATACTAGTGGGCTTCTACAATGAGCAGTTCTTC. Translation: CASSYGILVGFYNEQFF.